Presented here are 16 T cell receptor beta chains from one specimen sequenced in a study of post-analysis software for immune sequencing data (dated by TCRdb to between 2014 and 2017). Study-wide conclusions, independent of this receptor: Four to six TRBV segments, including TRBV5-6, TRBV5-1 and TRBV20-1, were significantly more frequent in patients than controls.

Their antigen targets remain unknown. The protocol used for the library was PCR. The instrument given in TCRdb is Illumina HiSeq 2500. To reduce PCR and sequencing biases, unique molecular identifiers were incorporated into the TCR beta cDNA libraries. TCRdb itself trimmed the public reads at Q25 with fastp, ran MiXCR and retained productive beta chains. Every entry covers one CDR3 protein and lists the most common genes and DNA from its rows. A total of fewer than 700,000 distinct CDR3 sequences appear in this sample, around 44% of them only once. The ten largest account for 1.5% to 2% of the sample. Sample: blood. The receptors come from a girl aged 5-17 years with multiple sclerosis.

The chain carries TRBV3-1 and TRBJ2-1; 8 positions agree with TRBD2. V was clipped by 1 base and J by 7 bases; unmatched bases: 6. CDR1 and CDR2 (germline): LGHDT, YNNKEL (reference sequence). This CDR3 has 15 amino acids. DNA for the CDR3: TGTGCCAGCAGCCAAGTTAACCGGGAGGGGAATGAGCAGTTCTTC. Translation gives CASSQVNREGNEQFF.

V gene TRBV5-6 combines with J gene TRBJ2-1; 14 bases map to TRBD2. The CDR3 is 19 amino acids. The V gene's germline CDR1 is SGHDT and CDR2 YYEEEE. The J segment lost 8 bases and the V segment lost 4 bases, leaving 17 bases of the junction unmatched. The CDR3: CASSLGGRLAGGPSDEQFF. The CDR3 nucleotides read TGTGCCAGCAGCCTGGGGGGGAGACTAGCGGGAGGGCCATCGGATGAGCAGTTCTTC.

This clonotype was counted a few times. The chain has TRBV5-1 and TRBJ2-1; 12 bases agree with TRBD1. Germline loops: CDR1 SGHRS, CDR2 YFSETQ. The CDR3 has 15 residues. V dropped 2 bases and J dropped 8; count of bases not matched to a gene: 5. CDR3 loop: CASSLTGTGGDEQFF. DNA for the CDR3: TGCGCCAGCAGCTTAACCGGGACAGGGGGCGATGAGCAGTTCTTC.

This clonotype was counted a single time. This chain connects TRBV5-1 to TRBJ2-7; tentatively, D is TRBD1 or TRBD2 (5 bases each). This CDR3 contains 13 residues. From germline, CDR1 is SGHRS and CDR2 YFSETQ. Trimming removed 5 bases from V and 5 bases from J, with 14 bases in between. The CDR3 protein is CASSAGTWHEQYF. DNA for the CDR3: TGCGCCAGCAGTGCCGGGACCTGGCACGAGCAGTACTTC.

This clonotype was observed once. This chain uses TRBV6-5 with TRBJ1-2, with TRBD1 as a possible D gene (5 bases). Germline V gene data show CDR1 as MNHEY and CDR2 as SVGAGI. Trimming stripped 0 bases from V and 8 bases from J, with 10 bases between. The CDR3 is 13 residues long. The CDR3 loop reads CASSYSRGVGYTF. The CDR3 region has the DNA TGTGCCAGCAGTTACTCGCGGGGGGTCGGCTACACCTTC.

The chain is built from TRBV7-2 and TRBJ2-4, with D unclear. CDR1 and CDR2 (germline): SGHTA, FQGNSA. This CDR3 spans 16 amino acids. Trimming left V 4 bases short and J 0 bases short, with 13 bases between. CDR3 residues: CASSSAPNLAKNIQYF. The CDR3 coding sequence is TGTGCCAGCAGCTCCGCACCCAATCTAGCCAAAAACATTCAGTACTTC. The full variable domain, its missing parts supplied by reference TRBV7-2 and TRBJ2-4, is GAGVSQSPSNKVTEKGKDVELRCDPISGHTALYWYRQSLGQGLEFLIYFQGNSAPDKSGLPSDRFSAERTGGSVSTLTIQRTQQEDSAVYLCASSSAPNLAKNIQYFGAGTRLSVL.

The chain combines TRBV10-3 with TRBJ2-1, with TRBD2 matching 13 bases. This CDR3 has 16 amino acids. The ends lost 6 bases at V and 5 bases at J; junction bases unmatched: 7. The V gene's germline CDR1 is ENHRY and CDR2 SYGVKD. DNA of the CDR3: TGTGCCATCAGCCCCGGGACTAGCGGGAAGGACAATGAGCAGTTCTTC. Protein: CAISPGTSGKDNEQFF.

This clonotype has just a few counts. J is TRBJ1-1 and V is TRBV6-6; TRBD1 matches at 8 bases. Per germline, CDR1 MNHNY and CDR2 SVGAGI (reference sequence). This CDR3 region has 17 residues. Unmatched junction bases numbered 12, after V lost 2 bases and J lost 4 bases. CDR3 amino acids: CASSYPWQGAKRTEAFF. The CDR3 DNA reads TGTGCCAGCAGTTACCCCTGGCAGGGGGCGAAGCGCACTGAAGCTTTCTTT.

The CDR3 region has the DNA TGCAGTGCTAGACGCCCCGAGACAGGTGTCCGCGAGCAGTTCTTC. Protein sequence: CSARRPETGVREQFF. The chain has TRBV20-1 and TRBJ2-1, with a possible D match to TRBD1 (6 bases). CDR1 is DFQATT and CDR2 is SNEGSKA in the germline V gene (reference sequence). The CDR3 runs 15 residues. Trimming pared 2 bases from V and 10 bases from J, leaving 21 bases between.

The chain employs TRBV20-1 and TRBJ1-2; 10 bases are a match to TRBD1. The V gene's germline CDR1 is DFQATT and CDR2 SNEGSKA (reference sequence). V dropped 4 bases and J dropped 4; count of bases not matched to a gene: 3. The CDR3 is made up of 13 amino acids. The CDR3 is CSAIRDRGYGYTF. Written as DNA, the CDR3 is TGCAGTGCTATCCGGGACAGGGGCTATGGCTACACCTTC.

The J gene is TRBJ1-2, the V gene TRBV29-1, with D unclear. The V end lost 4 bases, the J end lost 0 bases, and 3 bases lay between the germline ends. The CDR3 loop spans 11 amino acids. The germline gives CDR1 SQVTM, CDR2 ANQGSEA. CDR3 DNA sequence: TGCAGCGTTGCCTCTAACTATGGCTACACCTTC. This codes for CSVASNYGYTF.

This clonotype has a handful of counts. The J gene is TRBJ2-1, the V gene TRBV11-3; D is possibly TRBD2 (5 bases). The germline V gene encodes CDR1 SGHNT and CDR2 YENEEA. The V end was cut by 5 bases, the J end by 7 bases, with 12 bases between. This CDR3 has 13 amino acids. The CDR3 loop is CASSPVSGNEQFF. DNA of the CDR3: TGTGCCAGCAGCCCGGTATCGGGAAATGAGCAGTTCTTC.

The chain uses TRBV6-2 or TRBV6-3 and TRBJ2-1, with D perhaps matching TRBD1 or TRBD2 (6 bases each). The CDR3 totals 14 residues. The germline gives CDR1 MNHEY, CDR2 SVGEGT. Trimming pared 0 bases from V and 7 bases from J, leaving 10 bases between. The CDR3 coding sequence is TGTGCCAGCAGTTACTCGAGGGGGAGGAATGAGCAGTTCTTC. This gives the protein CASSYSRGRNEQFF.

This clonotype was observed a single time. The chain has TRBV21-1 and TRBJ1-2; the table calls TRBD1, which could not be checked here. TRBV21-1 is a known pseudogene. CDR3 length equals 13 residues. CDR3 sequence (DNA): TGTGCCAGCAGCACGACAGGGTCTTGGGGCTACACCTTC. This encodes CASSTTGSWGYTF.

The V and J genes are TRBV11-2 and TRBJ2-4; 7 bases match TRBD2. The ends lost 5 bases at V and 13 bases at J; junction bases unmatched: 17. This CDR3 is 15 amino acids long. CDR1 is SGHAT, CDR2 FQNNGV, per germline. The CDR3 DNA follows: TGTGCCAGCAGCCCCCAACTAGCGCCTACGGGTGAGCAGTACTTC. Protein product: CASSPQLAPTGEQYF.

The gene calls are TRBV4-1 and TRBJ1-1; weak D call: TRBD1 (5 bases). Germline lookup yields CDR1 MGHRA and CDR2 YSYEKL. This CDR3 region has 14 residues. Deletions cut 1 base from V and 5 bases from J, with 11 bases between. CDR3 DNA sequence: TGCGCCAGCAGCCAAGGGGGGAGAAGAACTGAAGCTTTCTTT. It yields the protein CASSQGGRRTEAFF.